Below, 3 T cell receptor beta chains from the same sample are listed, as sequenced in a study of cytomegalovirus exposure and HLA in healthy donors. The PCR made use of 60 Vbeta and 13 Jbeta primers. Measured with immunoSEQ multiplex PCR; TCRdb has only the in-frame clones, and not every one. This repertoire shows 200,000 to 250,000 clones, 76% found once; its top ten account for around 0.63%. Specimen: PBMCs. The receptors stem from a man between 18 and 29 years old in good health and CMV-seronegative.

The V gene is TRBV7-9, the J gene TRBJ2-3, with D maybe TRBD1 (6 bases). Looked up from germline, CDR1 is SEHNR and CDR2 is FQNEAQ (reference sequence). This CDR3 region has 15 residues. With 1 base removed from V and 2 bases from J, the gap between germline ends came to 10 bases. DNA for the CDR3: TGTGCCAGCAGCTTAGAGGGGGTATACACAGATACGCAGTATTTT. The encoded protein is CASSLEGVYTDTQYF.

Comments on this clone: At one end the junction does not follow the germline gene, possibly because of a read error. The CDR3 is CSSSLTSGRAADEQFF. In DNA, the CDR3 is TGTTCCAGCAGCCTTACTAGCGGGAGGGCCGCTGATGAGCAGTTCTTC. The V call is TRBV7-9, the J call TRBJ2-1; the match to TRBD2 covers 13 bases. Germline V gene lookup returns CDR1 SEHNR and CDR2 FQNEAQ (reference sequence). CDR3 length: 16 amino acids.

This clone was recorded a few times. The identical CDR3 is also encoded by other nucleotide sequences in the sample. The V and J genes are TRBV29-1 and TRBJ1-1; D is perhaps TRBD1 (6 bases). Germline CDR1 is SQVTM and CDR2 is ANQGSEA. This CDR3 spans 13 amino acids. V shed 6 bases and J shed 0 bases, with 11 bases lying between them. The CDR3 sequence: CSVVGQMNTEAFF. CDR3 bases: TGCAGCGTCGTCGGACAGATGAACACTGAAGCTTTCTTT. Full variable domain (outside the CDR3, taken from reference TRBV29-1 and TRBJ1-1): SAVISQKPSRDICQRGTSLTIQCQVDSQVTMMFWYRQQPGQSLTLIATANQGSEATYESGFVIDKFPISRPNLTFSTLTVSNMSPEDSSIYLCSVVGQMNTEAFFGQGTRLTVV.